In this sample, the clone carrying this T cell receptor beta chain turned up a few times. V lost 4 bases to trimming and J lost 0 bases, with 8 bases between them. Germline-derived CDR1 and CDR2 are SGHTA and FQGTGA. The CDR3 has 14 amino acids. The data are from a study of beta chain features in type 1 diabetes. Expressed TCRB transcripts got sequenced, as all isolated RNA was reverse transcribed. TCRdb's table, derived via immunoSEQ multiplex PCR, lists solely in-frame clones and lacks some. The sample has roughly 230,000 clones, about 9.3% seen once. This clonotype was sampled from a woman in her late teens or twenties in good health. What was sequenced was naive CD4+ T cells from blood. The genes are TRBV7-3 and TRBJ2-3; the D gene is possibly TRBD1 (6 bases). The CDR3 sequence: CASSSGQSTDTQYF. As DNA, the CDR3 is TGTGCCAGCAGCTCAGGACAGAGCACAGATACGCAGTATTTT.